Following are 31 T cell receptor beta chains from one sample sequenced in a study of Ad26.COV2.S vaccination and SARS-CoV-2 variants. Using immunoSEQ multiplex PCR, the repertoire was profiled, and TCRdb retains in-frame clones only, with some absent. Of fewer than 300,000 clones detected, approximately 87% appear once; the ten largest clones hold less than 3.5%. Treatment here: around 19 received Ad26.COV2.S at low or high dose, single or two shots; roughly five received placebo; per-sample allocation not given. It was on day 63 after the first vaccine or placebo injection that samples were taken. This sample comprised peripheral blood, obtained in a trial of Ad26.COV2.S vaccine versus placebo. The receptors were gathered from a person aged 18-65 years who received the Ad26.COV2.S COVID-19 vaccine or a placebo.

The J gene is TRBJ1-2, the V gene TRBV6-4; weak D call: TRBD1 (5 bases). This CDR3 spans 15 amino acids. CDR1 and CDR2 (germline): MRHNA, SNTAGT. The ends were cut back, 2 bases at V and 4 bases at J, with 14 bases in the middle. CDR3 protein: CASSDGEGSGYGYTF. In DNA, the CDR3 is TGTGCCAGCAGTGACGGAGAGGGGAGCGGCTATGGCTACACCTTC.

The rearrangement uses TRBV28 and TRBJ1-6, with no clear D. The CDR3 covers 16 residues. Germline V gives CDR1 MDHEN, CDR2 SYDVKM. V lost 7 bases to trimming and J lost 2 bases, with 15 bases between them. The CDR3, as DNA: TGTGCCAGCAATATAAGGGCGGGAACCTATAATTCACCCCTCCACTTT. This translates into CASNIRAGTYNSPLHF.

The chain combines TRBV30 with TRBJ1-5, with 7 bases that match TRBD1. Per the germline V gene, CDR1 is GTSNPN and CDR2 is SVGIG (reference sequence). The CDR3 runs 13 residues. V lost 0 bases to trimming and J lost 6 bases; unmatched junction nucleotides: 2. The CDR3 DNA sequence: TGTGCCTGGAGTGTCGGGGACAGTCAGCCCCAGCATTTT. Its protein is CAWSVGDSQPQHF. The full variable domain, rest sourced from reference TRBV30 and TRBJ1-5, is SQTIHQWPATLVQPVGSPLSLECTVEGTSNPNLYWYRQAAGRGLQLLFYSVGIGQISSEVPQNLSASRPQDRQFILSSKKLLLSDSGFYLCAWSVGDSQPQHFGDGTRLSIL.

The chain carries TRBV3-1 (or the pseudogene TRBV3-2) and TRBJ2-1, with a tentative D call TRBD2 (5 bases). CDR3 size: 15 residues. Germline CDR1 is LGHDT and CDR2 is YNNKEL (reference sequence). V was pared by 0 bases and J by 6 bases, with 12 bases between. In nucleotides, the CDR3 is TGTGCCAGCAGCCAAGATGCGCACCGGGGCAATGAGCAGTTCTTC. It codes for CASSQDAHRGNEQFF.

This clone was counted once. The V call is TRBV4-3, the J call TRBJ1-2; D gene uncertain. Germline loops: CDR1 LGHNA, CDR2 YSLEER. V lost 4 bases and J 4 bases, leaving 13 bases between the germline ends. The CDR3 runs 14 residues. The CDR3 nucleotides are TGCGCCAGCAGCCCCCGGTCGGGTTCCTATGGCTACACCTTC. Amino acids: CASSPRSGSYGYTF.

The J gene is TRBJ2-1, the V gene TRBV16; 9 bases are shared with TRBD1. Germline V gives CDR1 KGHSY, CDR2 FQNENV. V shed 8 bases, J shed 3 bases, and the junction held 8 bases outside the gene matches. This CDR3 is built from 15 residues. CDR3 in DNA: TGTGCCAGCGGGCAAGGACAGGGGAACTACAATGAGCAGTTCTTC. This sequence encodes CASGQGQGNYNEQFF.

This clone was found once. The rearrangement links TRBV27 to TRBJ2-7, with 9 bases that match TRBD2. Germline CDR1 MNHEY, CDR2 SMNVEV (reference sequence). Trimming at V came to 2 bases and at J to 7 bases, leaving 12 bases not matched to a gene. This CDR3 contains 16 residues. The CDR3 nucleotides read TGTGCCAGCAGTTTAAATAGCGGGGGTAATACGGGGGAGCAGTACTTC. Translated: CASSLNSGGNTGEQYF.

The chain joins TRBV7-2 to TRBJ2-5, with D perhaps assigned TRBD1 or TRBD2 (6 bases each). This CDR3 is built from 14 residues. With 6 bases removed from V and 0 bases from J, the gap between germline ends came to 11 bases. Per the germline V gene, CDR1 is SGHTA and CDR2 is FQGNSA. This chain's CDR3 is CASREGGHQETQYF. The CDR3 coding sequence is TGTGCCAGCAGGGAGGGGGGCCACCAAGAGACCCAGTACTTC.

The chain is built from TRBV7-2 and TRBJ2-7, with 8 bases fitting TRBD2. Germline CDR1 SGHTA, CDR2 FQGNSA. The CDR3 totals 15 residues. Trimming cost V 1 base and J 7 bases; bases outside gene matches: 9. The CDR3 loop reads CASSLEGTRGAEQYF. In DNA, the CDR3 is TGTGCCAGCAGCTTAGAAGGGACTAGGGGAGCGGAGCAGTACTTC.

This clone was counted once. J is TRBJ2-3 and V is TRBV10-1, with a weak D call TRBD1 (5 bases). The CDR3 runs to 15 residues. Trimming took off 2 bases at V and 5 bases at J, with 14 bases between the two ends. Germline CDR1 reads WNHNN; CDR2 reads SYGVQD (reference sequence). The CDR3 loop is CASSEDLGVVDTQYF. The CDR3 DNA reads as TGCGCCAGCAGTGAGGATCTAGGGGTCGTAGATACGCAGTATTTT.

The genes are TRBV29-1 and TRBJ1-2; a possible D gene is TRBD1 (6 bases). The CDR3 loop spans 14 amino acids. V lost 4 bases to trimming and J lost 7 bases, with 19 bases between them. CDR1 and CDR2 (germline): SQVTM, ANQGSEA. The CDR3 sequence: CSVVRGASSGGYTF. In DNA, the CDR3 is TGCAGCGTTGTCCGGGGGGCGTCATCGGGTGGCTACACCTTC.

The CDR3 protein is CASSSGTGANVLTF. The CDR3 DNA reads TGCGCCAGCAGCTCCGGGACTGGGGCCAACGTCCTGACTTTC. This rearrangement joins TRBV5-1 to TRBJ2-6, with D perhaps matching TRBD2 (5 bases). Germline V gene sequence: CDR1 SGHRS, CDR2 YFSETQ. The CDR3 sequence is 14 residues long. The V and J ends lost 3 bases and 2 bases respectively, with 6 bases between them.

This chain links TRBV9 with TRBJ2-7; no clear D gene. V lost 0 bases and J 2 bases, leaving 12 bases between the germline ends. The CDR3 totals 15 residues. CDR1 and CDR2 (germline): SGDLS, YYNGEE. CDR3 nucleotide sequence: TGTGCCAGCAGCGTAGCTACAAGCAATCCCTACGAGCAGTACTTC. It is translated as CASSVATSNPYEQYF.

The rearrangement uses TRBV3-1 (or the pseudogene TRBV3-2) and TRBJ2-2, with 7 bases fitting TRBD2. The J segment lost 6 bases and the V segment lost 4 bases, leaving 5 bases of the junction unmatched. Germline V CDR1 and CDR2: LGHDT, YNNKEL (reference sequence). This CDR3 comprises 14 residues. CDR3 sequence reads: CASSPHTSAGELFF. The CDR3, as DNA: TGTGCCAGCAGCCCCCACACTAGCGCCGGGGAGCTGTTTTTT.

The V and J genes are TRBV19 and TRBJ2-5; D uncertain. V dropped 4 bases and J dropped 1 base, with 10 bases sitting between them. Germline values: CDR1 LNHDA, CDR2 SQIVND (reference sequence). The CDR3 loop spans 14 amino acids. Here the CDR3 reads CASSTTYGQETQYF. CDR3 nucleotides: TGTGCCAGTAGTACAACATACGGCCAAGAGACCCAGTACTTC.

The V and J genes are TRBV29-1 and TRBJ2-3, with D possibly matching TRBD1 (7 bases). CDR1 and CDR2 from the germline V gene are SQVTM and ANQGSEA. Trimming took 6 bases from V and 11 from J, leaving 15 bases between them. The CDR3 totals 11 residues. CDR3 sequence reads: CSVAPGGRQYF. Here the CDR3 DNA reads TGCAGCGTCGCCCCAGGGGGGAGGCAGTATTTT.

Notes on this clone: The sample contains more than one DNA sequence encoding this CDR3. V usage is TRBV24-1 and J usage is TRBJ2-5; D remains unclear. V lost 3 bases, J lost 5 bases, and 3 bases lay in between. Germline V gene lookup returns CDR1 KGHDR and CDR2 SFDVKD. The CDR3 contains 11 residues. As DNA, the CDR3 is TGTGCCACCAGTGATGGGGAGACCCAGTACTTC. Translation gives CATSDGETQYF.

The sample holds one count of this clone. This chain links TRBV19 with TRBJ1-1, with D possibly TRBD1 on 5 matching bases. Germline lookup yields CDR1 LNHDA and CDR2 SQIVND (reference sequence). Trimming left V 3 bases short and J 1 base short, with 9 bases between. The CDR3 covers 14 residues. CDR3 protein: CASSMGERNTEAFF. CDR3 DNA: TGTGCCAGTAGTATGGGGGAGAGGAACACTGAAGCTTTCTTT. The entire variable domain, with the rest obtained from reference TRBV19 and TRBJ1-1, is as follows: DGGITQSPKYLFRKEGQNVTLSCEQNLNHDAMYWYRQDPGQGLRLIYYSQIVNDFQKGDIAEGYSVSREKKESFPLTVTSAQKNPTAFYLCASSMGERNTEAFFGQGTRLTVV.

The rearrangement joins TRBV7-8 to TRBJ2-3, with 8 bases matching TRBD1. The germline CDR1 and CDR2 sequences are SGHVS and FQNEAQ. The CDR3 has 15 amino acids. V dropped 4 bases and J dropped 5; count of bases not matched to a gene: 8. This CDR3 is CASSSRTGSEDTQYF. CDR3 coding DNA: TGTGCCAGCAGCTCCAGGACAGGGTCGGAAGATACGCAGTATTTT.

V gene TRBV11-1 combines with J gene TRBJ2-1; possible D gene TRBD2, 7 bases. Trimming took off 1 base at V and 5 bases at J, with 15 bases between the two ends. The CDR3 has 16 residues. The germline gives CDR1 SGHAT, CDR2 FQDESV (reference sequence). The CDR3 sequence: CASSLGLGGRNNEQFF. The DNA for the CDR3 is TGTGCCAGCAGCTTAGGGCTGGGGGGGCGCAACAATGAGCAGTTCTTC.

The chain couples TRBV2 to TRBJ1-5; possible D gene TRBD1, 5 bases. V was clipped by 7 bases and J by 5 bases, with 12 bases between them. This CDR3 is 13 amino acids long. The germline V gene has CDR1 SNHLY and CDR2 FYNNEI. CDR3 in DNA: TGTGCCAGCATGAGGGGTTGGGATCAGCCCCAGCATTTT. It codes for CASMRGWDQPQHF.

The rearrangement links TRBV2 to TRBJ1-5; possibly TRBD1 for D (5 bases). The CDR3 has 11 residues. Between the trimmed V and J ends, which lost 6 bases and 11 bases, there was a span of 11 bases. Germline loops: CDR1 SNHLY, CDR2 FYNNEI. The CDR3 sequence: CASSDRGAQHF. CDR3 DNA: TGTGCCAGCAGCGATCGGGGGGCCCAGCATTTT.

The chain carries TRBV12-3 or TRBV12-4 and TRBJ1-4, with 11 nucleotides matching TRBD1. V dropped 5 bases and J dropped 11; count of bases not matched to a gene: 1. This CDR3 is built from 12 residues. CDR3 residues: CASSGTGGKLFF. Here the CDR3 DNA reads TGTGCCAGCAGTGGGACAGGGGGGAAACTGTTTTTT.

The J gene is TRBJ2-7, the V gene TRBV7-2; TRBD1 agrees at 9 bases. Germline CDR1 reads SGHTA; CDR2 reads FQGNSA. J was trimmed by 1 base and V by 5 bases; bases with no gene match: 6. The CDR3 length is 15 residues. In DNA form, the CDR3 reads TGTGCCAGCAGCGTACAGGGGGCGGCTTCCTACGAGCAGTACTTC. This encodes CASSVQGAASYEQYF.

This clone was recorded only once. The chain couples TRBV11-3 to TRBJ2-3, with 12 bases aligning to TRBD2. In germline, CDR1 is SGHNT, CDR2 YENEEA. Losses at the gene ends were 5 bases for V and 1 base for J; bases not matched to a gene: 13. The CDR3 has 19 residues. The CDR3 region is CASSVSSGRVGCGTDTQYF. CDR3 bases: TGTGCCAGCAGCGTATCTAGCGGGAGGGTAGGCTGCGGCACAGATACGCAGTATTTT.

This clone appeared once. The chain uses TRBV5-1 and TRBJ1-2; 9 bases line up with TRBD1. The V gene's germline CDR1 is SGHRS and CDR2 YFSETQ. CDR3 length: 15 amino acids. After removal of 0 bases from V and 4 bases from J, the junction contained 4 bases not matched to a gene. CDR3 DNA: TGCGCCAGCAGCTTGGCCGGGGGACAGGGCTATGGCTACACCTTC. Translating gives CASSLAGGQGYGYTF.

The chain has TRBV5-1 and TRBJ2-4; 14 bases agree with TRBD2. The J segment lost 1 base and the V segment lost 3 bases, leaving 3 bases of the junction unmatched. CDR3 length equals 17 residues. Per germline, CDR1 SGHRS and CDR2 YFSETQ. CDR3 bases: TGCGCCAGCAGCTCGGGACTAGCGGGAGAGGCCAAAAACATTCAGTACTTC. Encoded protein: CASSSGLAGEAKNIQYF. The full variable domain, rest sourced from reference TRBV5-1 and TRBJ2-4, is KAGVTQTPRYLIKTRGQQVTLSCSPISGHRSVSWYQQTPGQGLQFLFEYFSETQRNKGNFPGRFSGRQFSNSRSEMNVSTLELGDSALYLCASSSGLAGEAKNIQYFGAGTRLSVL.

This chain uses TRBV10-3 with TRBJ1-1, with TRBD1 identical over 9 bases. CDR1 and CDR2 from the germline V gene are ENHRY and SYGVKD. Losses at the gene ends were 8 bases for V and 4 bases for J; bases not matched to a gene: 11. The CDR3 covers 15 residues. The CDR3 DNA reads TGTGCCATCCGGGAGGTGGGACAGGGCACCACTGAAGCTTTCTTT. Its protein product is CAIREVGQGTTEAFF.

The J gene is TRBJ1-5, the V gene TRBV6-6, with 8 bases that match TRBD1. Germline CDR1 MNHNY, CDR2 SVGAGI (reference sequence). J lost 7 bases, V lost 2 bases, and 4 bases had no gene match. The CDR3 has 14 amino acids. The CDR3 loop reads CASSYLRGPQPQHF. The CDR3, as DNA: TGTGCCAGCAGTTACCTCAGGGGGCCCCAGCCCCAGCATTTT.

This chain connects TRBV19 to TRBJ1-1, with 8 bases aligning to TRBD1. Germline CDR1 and CDR2: LNHDA and SQIVND (reference sequence). CDR3 size: 16 residues. Trimming removed 4 bases from V and 3 bases from J; junction bases left unmatched: 10. For the CDR3, the DNA is TGTGCCAGTAGTACTGGGCAGGGGGCCGCGGACACTGAAGCTTTCTTT. It yields the protein CASSTGQGAADTEAFF.

The chain employs TRBV9 and TRBJ2-7, with TRBD1 as a possible D gene (6 bases). Germline CDR1 is SGDLS and CDR2 is YYNGEE. The V and J ends lost 3 bases and 0 bases respectively, with 13 bases between them. The CDR3 has 15 amino acids. The CDR3 here is CASSGGPLLSYEQYF. The CDR3 DNA reads TGTGCCAGCAGCGGGGGGCCCCTTCTCTCCTACGAGCAGTACTTC.